What follows are 2 T cell receptor beta chains derived from one specimen sequenced in a study of Graves' ophthalmopathy and Graves' hyperthyroidism. The authors amplified TCR beta CDR3 regions from RNA transcripts. Following a first-round RT-PCR that used HTBI primers, a second-round multiplex PCR was carried out. TCRdb analysed the multiplex PCR reads with MiXCR anew, one entry per CDR3 protein. The sample consists of approximately 700,000 distinct CDR3 sequences, over 40% of them appearing once. The sequencing sample was made of peripheral blood. The receptors originated from an adult man with Graves' ophthalmopathy.

The chain couples TRBV12-3 or TRBV12-4 to TRBJ2-7, with D perhaps TRBD1 (6 bases). The CDR3 runs 14 residues. The V end was cut by 4 bases, the J end by 3 bases, with 13 bases between. CDR3 loop: CASSYTGRNYEQYF. The CDR3 DNA reads TGTGCCAGCAGTTATACAGGGCGCAACTACGAGCAGTACTTC.

Note on this clonotype: At one end the junction does not follow the germline gene, possibly because of a read error. This chain joins TRBV7-8 and TRBJ2-2, with 14 bases fitting TRBD2. The germline V gene encodes CDR1 SGHVS and CDR2 FQNEAQ. This CDR3 is 17 amino acids long. CDR3 nucleotide sequence: TGTGCCAGCAGCATAGCATTCGGGACTAGCGGGAGCGTGGAGCTGTTTTTT. Residues: CASSIAFGTSGSVELFF.